This T cell receptor beta chain was sequenced during a study of blood T cell repertoires in COVID-19 (dated by TCRdb to 2020 to 2021). About the full investigation: The collaborator samples originated in the United States, Italy and Spain and spanned the acute and convalescent phases of COVID-19. The material from the prospective study consisted of cDNA or gDNA derived from T cells, B-cell-depleted T cells, or PBMCs. A freely available public database, intended as a resource for researchers studying the immune response to SARS-CoV-2, is where the repertoires were released. Samples were obtained from the ongoing ImmuneRACE study (first 160 participants) and from roughly 1,300 subjects provided by 6 global collaborators. A de-identified subject ID, COVID-19 status, age in years and sex were almost always included in the sample metadata. Deeply sampled blood TCRbeta repertoires from subjects exposed to, actively infected with, or recovered from COVID-19 were included in the dataset. Where available, HLA class I and class II types were obtained from metadata supplied by the sample provider rather than from assay-based typing.

The immunoSEQ Assay, a bias-controlled multiplex PCR, was used to amplify TCRbeta CDR3 regions from genomic DNA. The authors' pipeline ran thus. The number of nucleated cells in each sample was estimated by amplification of reference gene primers within the assay. Sequence reads were collapsed and filtered to measure the absolute abundance of every unique TCRbeta CDR3 rearrangement. For each sample, productive Simpson clonality was calculated as the square root of Simpson's diversity index across productive rearrangements. The source is immuneACCESS, and TCRdb retained only in-frame sequences with V and J called. Part of the clones is not carried over; for the studies checked, unresolved V genes explain less than half of this, and the remainder is unexplained. That table gives V, J and clone size, and the DNA gave D and trimming. A total of roughly 140,000 clones appear in this sample, 60% to 85% of them only once. The ten largest clones add up to under 10% of the sample.

This clone has only a few counts. What antigen it recognizes has not been identified. No base quality values were provided; no much bigger clone lies one nucleotide off. V is clipped by 1 base and J by 6 bases, and the sequence between their germline boundaries is 9 bases long. The CDR3 goes from the cysteine to the phenylalanine over 13 residues. Only CDR3 DNA remains: 39 bases, in frame from the first base. Taken from the germline V gene, the CDR1 and CDR2 loops are SGHNT and YENEEA. The paper as a whole reports these results and caveats: The quantity of clinical and demographic metadata differed by source and by participant and was supplied without curation.

The collaborating institutions used their own protocols to collect whole blood in K2EDTA tubes. Collaborator samples were shipped for TCRbeta analysis as frozen whole blood, isolated PBMCs, or DNA extracted from either sample type. This receptor was obtained from a middle-aged man with active or convalescent COVID-19. The chain was built from TRBV11-3 and TRBJ1-1; confidence is insufficient to name the D gene. The sequenced sample consisted of peripheral blood. The nucleotide sequence is TGTGCCAGCAGCTTAGTTGGCAATGCTGAAGCTTTCTTT. It translates to CASSLVGNAEAFF.